This is a list of T cell receptor beta chains from one sample in a study of CD8+ T cells in alopecia areata. TCRdb's table, derived via immunoSEQ multiplex PCR, lists solely in-frame clones and lacks some. This sample has 150,000 or so clones, with 87% found just once. Here the sequenced sample was CD8+ T cells sorted from blood, taken at week 0. These receptor sequences come from a human donor with alopecia areata. CDR3s include the opening cysteine and the closing phenylalanine or tryptophan. D genes are given only for firm matches. The size entry is marked missing in some rows and otherwise reads once, few, many or a size class.

d_call: -; clone_size: -; j_call: TRBJ2-5; v_call: TRBV6-5; cdr3_nt: TGTGCCAGCATTGGGGAGACCCAGTACTTC; cdr3_aa: CASIGETQYF
d_call: TRBD1; clone_size: once; j_call: TRBJ2-1; v_call: TRBV30; cdr3_nt: TGTGCCTCGACCGGGACAGGCCCGTACAATGAGCAGTTCTTC; cdr3_aa: CASTGTGPYNEQFF
d_call: TRBD1; clone_size: -; j_call: TRBJ2-7; v_call: TRBV11-2; cdr3_nt: TGTGCCAGCAGCTTAGAGCGGACAGGGGGACAGGAGCAGTACTTC; cdr3_aa: CASSLERTGGQEQYF
d_call: -; clone_size: -; j_call: TRBJ2-3; v_call: TRBV6-4; cdr3_nt: TGTGCCAGCAGTGACGAGAGGGATGGAGATACGCAGTATTTT; cdr3_aa: CASSDERDGDTQYF
d_call: TRBD1; clone_size: -; j_call: TRBJ2-7; v_call: TRBV5-1; cdr3_nt: TGCGCCAGCAGCCCGACAGGGGTCGGACTCTACGAGCAGTACTTC; cdr3_aa: CASSPTGVGLYEQYF
d_call: -; clone_size: -; j_call: TRBJ2-7; v_call: TRBV29-1; cdr3_nt: TGCAGCGTCTCGGGCGGCTACAGGGCGGACGAGCAGTACTTC; cdr3_aa: CSVSGGYRADEQYF
d_call: TRBD2; clone_size: -; j_call: TRBJ2-1; v_call: TRBV7-9; cdr3_nt: TGTGCCAGCGCCTTTGGGCTAGCGGGAGGCAGCTCCTACAATGAGCAGTTCTTC; cdr3_aa: CASAFGLAGGSSYNEQFF
d_call: -; clone_size: once; j_call: TRBJ2-1; v_call: TRBV5-1; cdr3_nt: TGCGCCAGCAGCTTGGCTATAAGCTCCTACAATGAGCAGTTCTTC; cdr3_aa: CASSLAISSYNEQFF
d_call: -; clone_size: -; j_call: TRBJ2-1; v_call: TRBV29-1; cdr3_nt: TGCAGCGTTGAAGGGACCTCCAGGAGCAATGAGCAGTTCTTC; cdr3_aa: CSVEGTSRSNEQFF
d_call: -; clone_size: -; j_call: TRBJ2-3; v_call: TRBV10-2; cdr3_nt: TGCGCCAGCAGGGACAAGCGCTACTCCTCGGGGGCGGCAGATACGCAGTATTTT; cdr3_aa: CASRDKRYSSGAADTQYF
d_call: TRBD2; clone_size: -; j_call: TRBJ2-1; v_call: TRBV5-1; cdr3_nt: TGCGCCAGCAGCCTACTTGGGACTAGCGGGGCCCGGGCTAAGAACGGTGAGCAGTTCTTC; cdr3_aa: CASSLLGTSGARAKNGEQFF
d_call: -; clone_size: once; j_call: TRBJ2-7; v_call: TRBV5-1; cdr3_nt: TGCGCCAGCAGCGATAGCTCCTACGAGCAGTACTTC; cdr3_aa: CASSDSSYEQYF
d_call: TRBD2; clone_size: -; j_call: TRBJ2-3; v_call: TRBV14; cdr3_nt: TGTGCCAGCAGTTTTATAGCGGGGCGCACAGATACGCAGTATTTT; cdr3_aa: CASSFIAGRTDTQYF
d_call: -; clone_size: -; j_call: TRBJ2-7; v_call: TRBV4-2; cdr3_nt: TGTGCCAGCAGCCAAGGGTGGGCGGATGCCTACGAGCAGTACTTC; cdr3_aa: CASSQGWADAYEQYF
d_call: -; clone_size: -; j_call: TRBJ2-3; v_call: TRBV7-9; cdr3_nt: TGTGCCAGCAGCTTTCCCCCTGGCGGGGAAATCACAGATACGCAGTATTTT; cdr3_aa: CASSFPPGGEITDTQYF
d_call: -; clone_size: -; j_call: TRBJ2-7; v_call: TRBV7-9; cdr3_nt: TGTGCCAGCAGCTTACAGGGGACCTCCTACGAGCAGTACTTC; cdr3_aa: CASSLQGTSYEQYF